Listed here are 24 T cell receptor beta chains from one sample, sequenced in a study of blood T cell repertoires in COVID-19. Profiling relied on immunoSEQ multiplex PCR, and the TCRdb table lists in-frame clones only, not all of them. Of around 240,000 clones detected, roughly four fifths appear once; the ten largest clones hold roughly 7.4%. Sequencing input: peripheral blood. These TCRs come from a woman between 50 and 59 years old with acute or convalescent COVID-19.

The rearrangement links TRBV7-2 to TRBJ1-5; D unresolved. The V gene lost 4 bases and the J gene lost 2 bases, with 9 bases spanning the gap. The germline CDR1 and CDR2 sequences are SGHTA and FQGNSA. The CDR3 runs to 14 residues. The CDR3 region has the DNA TGTGCCAGCAGCTACTTCGATGGCAATCAGCCCCAGCATTTT. Residues: CASSYFDGNQPQHF.

This clone appeared once. This chain joins TRBV11-3 and TRBJ1-2, with D perhaps matching TRBD1 (5 bases). CDR1 is SGHNT and CDR2 is YENEEA in the germline V gene. Trimming cost V 3 bases and J 3 bases, with 11 bases left between them. This CDR3 contains 14 residues. The CDR3 spells CASSLQGSHYGYTF. The CDR3 region has the DNA TGTGCCAGCAGCTTGCAGGGATCGCACTATGGCTACACCTTC. The complete variable domain, with remaining parts taken from reference TRBV11-3 and TRBJ1-2, reads EAGVVQSPRYKIIEKKQPVAFWCNPISGHNTLYWYLQNLGQGPELLIRYENEEAVDDSQLPKDRFSAERLKGVDSTLKIQPAELGDSAVYLCASSLQGSHYGYTFGSGTRLTVV.

The V and J genes are TRBV28 and TRBJ1-2; 9 nucleotides agree with TRBD1. The CDR3 extends over 14 amino acids. Trimming at V came to 2 bases and at J to 7 bases, leaving 5 bases not matched to a gene. Looked up from germline, CDR1 is MDHEN and CDR2 is SYDVKM. The CDR3 region is CASSLGTGPPGYTF. Written as DNA, the CDR3 is TGTGCCAGCAGTTTAGGGACAGGGCCTCCTGGCTACACCTTC.

V usage is TRBV6-1 and J usage is TRBJ1-2, with D possibly matching TRBD1 (6 bases). In germline, CDR1 is MNHNS, CDR2 SASEGT. Trimming removed 3 bases at V and 4 bases at J, with 12 bases between. The CDR3 contains 14 residues. CDR3 protein: CASSEGGGGYGYTF. Here the CDR3 DNA reads TGTGCCAGCAGTGAGGGAGGGGGAGGCTATGGCTACACCTTC.

The CDR3 region is CASTRGGAYNEQFF. In DNA, the CDR3 is TGTGCCAGTACCAGAGGGGGAGCCTACAATGAGCAGTTCTTC. The chain joins TRBV19 to TRBJ2-1, with D possibly being TRBD1 (6 bases). The V gene lost 7 bases and the J gene lost 2 bases, with 12 bases spanning the gap. The CDR3 spans 14 residues. The germline V gene has CDR1 LNHDA and CDR2 SQIVND (reference sequence).

This chain links TRBV19 with TRBJ2-1, with D possibly TRBD2 on 7 matching bases. The V gene lost 9 bases and the J gene lost 5 bases, with 17 bases spanning the gap. The CDR3 extends over 14 amino acids. Germline lookup yields CDR1 LNHDA and CDR2 SQIVND (reference sequence). The CDR3, as DNA: TGTGCCAGCCGGGTTGTAGGGGGGGACAATGAGCAGTTCTTC. Protein product: CASRVVGGDNEQFF.

The chain links TRBV29-1 to TRBJ2-1; the match to TRBD2 covers 11 bases. The V gene end was trimmed by 6 bases and the J gene end by 7 bases; junction bases not matched to a gene: 8. The CDR3 contains 14 residues. Germline lookup yields CDR1 SQVTM and CDR2 ANQGSEA. CDR3 protein: CSVNSGGAQNEQFF. The CDR3 coding sequence is TGCAGCGTAAATAGCGGGGGGGCCCAGAATGAGCAGTTCTTC.

This clone was counted a single time. CDR3 nucleotide sequence: TGTGCCATCAGTGATCGTAAGGAGGGCTCTGGAAACACCATATATTTT. Translating it yields CAISDRKEGSGNTIYF. The rearrangement links TRBV10-3 to TRBJ1-3; D unclear. This CDR3 contains 16 residues. V was pared by 3 bases and J by 0 bases, with 12 bases between. Looked up from germline, CDR1 is ENHRY and CDR2 is SYGVKD.

The V and J genes are TRBV3-1 (or the pseudogene TRBV3-2) and TRBJ2-5; D might be TRBD2 (5 bases). CDR1 is LGHDT and CDR2 is YNNKEL in the germline V gene (reference sequence). V lost 1 base and J lost 2, with 8 bases in between. The CDR3 is made up of 14 amino acids. The CDR3 nucleotides read TGTGCCAGCAGCCAAGGCGGGCAGCAAGAGACCCAGTACTTC. Protein sequence: CASSQGGQQETQYF.

V gene TRBV27 combines with J gene TRBJ2-1; 7 bases agree with TRBD2. The CDR3 spans 16 residues. The J segment lost 3 bases and the V segment lost 5 bases, leaving 10 bases of the junction unmatched. The germline V gene has CDR1 MNHEY and CDR2 SMNVEV (reference sequence). The chain's CDR3 is CASSTIWTGGYNEQFF. In DNA form, the CDR3 reads TGTGCCAGCAGTACGATCTGGACGGGGGGCTACAATGAGCAGTTCTTC.

This sequence joins TRBV2 and TRBJ1-2; D unresolved. With 4 bases removed from V and 4 bases from J, the gap between germline ends came to 7 bases. This CDR3 is 12 amino acids long. The germline gives CDR1 SNHLY, CDR2 FYNNEI. The CDR3 loop reads CASSGIGYGYTF. The CDR3 DNA reads as TGTGCCAGCAGTGGTATCGGCTATGGCTACACCTTC.

This rearrangement joins TRBV7-9 to TRBJ2-5, with a possible D match to TRBD2 (5 bases). The V gene's germline CDR1 is SEHNR and CDR2 FQNEAQ (reference sequence). V lost 5 bases and J 2 bases, leaving 18 bases between the germline ends. This CDR3 has 16 residues. The CDR3 loop is CASSLGTSLDQETQYF. CDR3 nucleotide sequence: TGTGCCAGCAGCCTGGGAACTAGTCTCGATCAAGAGACCCAGTACTTC.

V gene TRBV7-2 combines with J gene TRBJ2-7, with TRBD2 matching over 11 bases. Germline CDR1 reads SGHTA; CDR2 reads FQGNSA. J lost 3 bases, V lost 5 bases, and 6 bases had no gene match. The CDR3 consists of 15 residues. DNA of the CDR3: TGTGCCAGCAGCCCGGAGGGACTAGCGGACTACGAGCAGTACTTC. Translated, it gives CASSPEGLADYEQYF.

V gene TRBV19 combines with J gene TRBJ1-1; D possibly corresponds to TRBD1 (5 bases). The CDR3 is made up of 13 amino acids. V was cut by 0 bases and J by 3 bases, with 5 bases left in between. The germline gives CDR1 LNHDA, CDR2 SQIVND (reference sequence). The CDR3 DNA is TGTGCCAGTAGTATAGAAGGGGACACTGAAGCTTTCTTT. This codes for CASSIEGDTEAFF.

This chain uses TRBV19 with TRBJ2-6; 10 bases fit TRBD1. CDR3 length: 17 residues. Germline V gives CDR1 LNHDA, CDR2 SQIVND (reference sequence). The trim removed 6 bases at V and 1 base at J, leaving 6 bases unmatched. The CDR3: CASRTPGQGSGANVLTF. In nucleotides, the CDR3 is TGTGCCAGTAGGACTCCGGGACAGGGGTCTGGGGCCAACGTCCTGACTTTC. The complete variable domain, with remaining parts taken from reference TRBV19 and TRBJ2-6, reads DGGITQSPKYLFRKEGQNVTLSCEQNLNHDAMYWYRQDPGQGLRLIYYSQIVNDFQKGDIAEGYSVSREKKESFPLTVTSAQKNPTAFYLCASRTPGQGSGANVLTFGAGSRLTVL.

The chain carries TRBV6-1 and TRBJ2-5; tentatively, D is TRBD1 (6 bases). This CDR3 is built from 16 residues. The germline CDR1 and CDR2 sequences are MNHNS and SASEGT. Trimming stripped 2 bases from V and 4 bases from J, with 17 bases between. The CDR3 nucleotides are TGTGCCAGCAGTGAACGGGCAGGGGCAGGCCGAGAGACCCAGTACTTC. Protein sequence: CASSERAGAGRETQYF.

This chain joins TRBV9 and TRBJ1-1, with D tentatively TRBD1 (5 bases). This CDR3 region has 14 residues. Germline V lookup: CDR1 SGDLS, CDR2 YYNGEE. The V end lost 4 bases, the J end lost 3 bases, and 13 bases lay between the germline ends. DNA for the CDR3: TGTGCCAGCAGCCCTCAGACAGCTCACACTGAAGCTTTCTTT. Residues: CASSPQTAHTEAFF.

V usage is TRBV7-2 and J usage is TRBJ2-3, with 10 bases matching TRBD1. After removal of 3 bases from V and 4 bases from J, the junction contained 1 base not matched to a gene. Germline assignment: CDR1 SGHTA and CDR2 FQGNSA. This CDR3 contains 14 residues. The CDR3 coding sequence is TGTGCCAGCAGCTTGGACAGGGGGGCAGATACGCAGTATTTT. Residues: CASSLDRGADTQYF.

The sample holds one count of this clone. The V call is TRBV7-2, the J call TRBJ2-2, with 11 bases that match TRBD2. The V segment lost 6 bases and the J segment 10 bases; nucleotides outside the gene matches: 4. The CDR3 covers 13 residues. The V gene's germline CDR1 is SGHTA and CDR2 FQGNSA. CDR3 in DNA: TGTGCCAGCAGACTAGCGGGGGTAGAGGAGCTGTTTTTT. This encodes CASRLAGVEELFF.

The CDR3 here is CASSIDRESGYTF. CDR3 nucleotide sequence: TGTGCCAGTAGTATCGACAGGGAGAGTGGCTACACCTTC. The rearrangement joins TRBV19 to TRBJ1-2, with TRBD1 identical over 7 bases. The CDR3 totals 13 residues. Germline V CDR1 and CDR2: LNHDA, SQIVND (reference sequence). The V and J ends lost 3 bases and 7 bases, in that order; junction bases with no gene match: 5.

This chain joins TRBV7-9 and TRBJ2-5; 10 nucleotides line up with TRBD1. The germline V gene has CDR1 SEHNR and CDR2 FQNEAQ (reference sequence). V lost 0 bases and J lost 5; bases outside the gene matches: 6. The CDR3 length is 16 residues. CDR3 nucleotide sequence: TGTGCCAGCAGCTTAGCTAAGACAGGGGGCAGGGAGACCCAGTACTTC. This codes for CASSLAKTGGRETQYF.

J is TRBJ1-5 and V is TRBV6-5, with D possibly TRBD1 on 5 matching bases. V was shortened by 2 bases and J by 0 bases, with 8 bases between the two germline ends. The CDR3 runs to 15 residues. Germline V gene lookup returns CDR1 MNHEY and CDR2 SVGAGI. The CDR3 nucleotides are TGTGCCAGCAGTTACAGCAGGGATAGCAATCAGCCCCAGCATTTT. Protein sequence: CASSYSRDSNQPQHF.

The chain combines TRBV19 with TRBJ1-5, with D perhaps TRBD1 (6 bases). V was pared by 5 bases and J by 4 bases, with 12 bases between. The CDR3 is 14 residues long. Germline loops: CDR1 LNHDA, CDR2 SQIVND (reference sequence). The CDR3 loop is CASSVRGRNQPQHF. The CDR3 DNA sequence: TGTGCCAGTAGTGTCAGGGGCCGGAATCAGCCCCAGCATTTT.

The J gene is TRBJ1-5, the V gene TRBV24-1, with 9 nucleotides matching TRBD1. The V and J ends lost 9 bases and 5 bases, in that order; junction bases with no gene match: 7. The CDR3 is 14 amino acids. Per germline, CDR1 KGHDR and CDR2 SFDVKD. The DNA for the CDR3 is TGTGCCACCGCCGGGACAGGGTCTTATCAGCCCCAGCATTTT. This codes for CATAGTGSYQPQHF.